This T cell receptor beta chain stems from a study of blood T cell repertoires in COVID-19. Whole-study context: The United States, Italy and Spain were the sources of the acute and convalescent COVID-19 samples. The cDNA or gDNA used as material had been derived from T cells, B-cell-depleted T cells, or PBMCs.

Original data processing: Estimates of nucleated cell counts were drawn from the amplification of reference gene primers. Clones were sequenced by immunoSEQ multiplex PCR, and TCRdb holds only the in-frame ones, with some missing. D and trimming were read from the DNA, whereas the V and J calls and clone size are those reported in that table. The sample consists of fewer than 75,000 clones, around 87% of them appearing once. The sequence came from a man aged 55 to 70 with active or convalescent COVID-19. Source material: peripheral blood.

The CDR3 region has the DNA TGTGCCAGCAGCCCTCTAGCGGGAGGCGCAGATACGCAGTATTTT. Translating gives CASSPLAGGADTQYF. The chain employs TRBV9 and TRBJ2-3; TRBD2 aligns across 11 bases. V lost 4 bases, J lost 4 bases, and 5 bases stayed unmatched. Germline V gene sequence: CDR1 SGDLS, CDR2 YYNGEE. This CDR3 has 15 amino acids. The full variable domain, its missing parts supplied by reference TRBV9 and TRBJ2-3, is DSGVTQTPKHLITATGQRVTLRCSPRSGDLSVYWYQQSLDQGLQFLIQYYNGEERAKGNILERFSAQQFPDLHSELNLSSLELGDSALYFCASSPLAGGADTQYFGPGTRLTVL.